This paragraph covers one TCR beta chain sequence. The data belong to a study of blood T cells in healthy people across ages. The second PCR ran roughly 7 to 11 cycles with a sample-barcoded 5' primer and J-beta primers. Using its own MiXCR run on the 5' RACE reads, TCRdb lists one record per CDR3 protein. The sample shows fewer than 700,000 distinct CDR3 sequences, over 40% of them seen only once. Trimming took 3 bases from V and 6 from J, leaving 21 bases between them. This CDR3 region has 17 residues. The germline V gene encodes CDR1 SGHVS and CDR2 FNYEAQ. This chain joins TRBV7-6 and TRBJ1-5; maybe TRBD1 (6 bases). The sequencing input was blood. This clonotype was sampled from an elderly man in good health. The CDR3 sequence: CASSFGSAGATSQPQHF. CDR3 nucleotide sequence: TGTGCCAGCAGCTTCGGTTCGGCGGGGGCCACGAGTCAGCCCCAGCATTTT.